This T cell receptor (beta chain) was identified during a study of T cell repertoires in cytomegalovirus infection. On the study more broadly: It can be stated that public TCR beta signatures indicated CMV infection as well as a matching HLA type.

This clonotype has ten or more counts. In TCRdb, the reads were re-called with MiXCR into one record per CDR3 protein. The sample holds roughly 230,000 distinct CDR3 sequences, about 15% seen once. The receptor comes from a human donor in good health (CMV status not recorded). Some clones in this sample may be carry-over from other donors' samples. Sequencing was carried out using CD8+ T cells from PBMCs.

The CDR3 sequence is CASSLQWGGETQYF. The CDR3 DNA follows: TGTGCCAGCAGCTTACAGTGGGGTGGAGAGACCCAGTACTTC. The chain recombines TRBV7-8 with TRBJ2-5, with D uncertain. V was cut by 2 bases and J by 4 bases, with 11 bases left in between. CDR1 SGHVS and CDR2 FQNEAQ come from the germline V gene. This CDR3 region has 14 residues.